The present entry profiles one TCR beta chain with its context. Antigen unknown. The data are from a study of OX40 agonist ivuxolimab in advanced cancers. Method: immunoSEQ multiplex PCR; TCRdb's copy keeps in-frame clones and lacks some. This sample yields 50,000 to 65,000 clones, of which around 80% are seen a single time; 5% belongs to the top ten. General study results and limits: On average, a greater number of expanded clones characterised CD8+ T cells relative to CD4+.

Sequencing was performed on CD4+ or CD8+ T cells sorted from blood, taken in a trial of the OX40 agonist ivuxolimab. The receptor's source is an adult with an advanced solid tumor such as melanoma, head and neck, liver or kidney cancer.

DNA of the CDR3: TGTGCCAGTAATCTCGGACAGGGGGCCGGGGAGCTGTTTTTT. This sequence encodes CASNLGQGAGELFF. The chain recombines TRBV19 with TRBJ2-2; 10 bases are a match to TRBD1. J was trimmed by 6 bases and V by 7 bases; bases with no gene match: 5. Per the germline V gene, CDR1 is LNHDA and CDR2 is SQIVND (reference sequence). This CDR3 spans 14 amino acids.